This TCR beta chain stems from a study of T cell changes during pregnancy in multiple sclerosis. V was clipped by 5 bases and J by 9 bases; unmatched bases: 6. The length of the CDR3 is 12 residues. Germline lookup yields CDR1 SQVTM and CDR2 ANQGSEA. Data came from immunoSEQ multiplex PCR; TCRdb stores just in-frame clones and leaves some out. The repertoire includes roughly 26,000 clones, roughly 87% of them detected once, and 16% sits in the top ten. The specimen comprised CD8+ T cells from peripheral blood mononuclear cells, sampled in the second trimester of pregnancy. V and J are TRBV29-1 and TRBJ2-1; 8 bases match TRBD1. The TCR comes from a female donor with multiple sclerosis, enrolled in a pregnancy study. The DNA of the CDR3 is TGCAGCGTTTGGACAGGGTACCCTGAGCAGTTCTTC. It codes for CSVWTGYPEQFF.